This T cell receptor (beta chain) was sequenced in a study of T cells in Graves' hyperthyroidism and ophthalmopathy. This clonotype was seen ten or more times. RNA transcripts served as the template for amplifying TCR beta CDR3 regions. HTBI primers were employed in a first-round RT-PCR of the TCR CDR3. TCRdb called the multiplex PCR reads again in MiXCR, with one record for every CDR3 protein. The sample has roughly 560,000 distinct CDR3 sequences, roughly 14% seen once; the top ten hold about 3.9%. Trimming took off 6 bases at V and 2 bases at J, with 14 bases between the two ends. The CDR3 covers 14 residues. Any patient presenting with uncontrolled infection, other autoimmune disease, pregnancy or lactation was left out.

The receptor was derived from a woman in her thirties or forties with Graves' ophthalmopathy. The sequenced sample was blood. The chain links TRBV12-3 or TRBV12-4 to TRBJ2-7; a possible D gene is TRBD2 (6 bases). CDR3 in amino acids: CASRPSSGAYEQYF. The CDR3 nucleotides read TGTGCCAGCAGACCCTCTTCGGGGGCCTACGAGCAGTACTTC.